The rows below give T cell receptor beta chains drawn from one sample of a study of blood T cell repertoires in COVID-19. The protocol was immunoSEQ multiplex PCR, while the TCRdb copy is restricted to in-frame clones and leaves out a portion. The sample yields about 80,000 clones, around 79% seen once. Source material: peripheral blood. These receptor sequences come from a man older than 75 with acute or convalescent COVID-19. The CDR3 runs from the conserved cysteine through the conserved F or W. The D gene is left open where the match is weak. Size is omitted from some rows. Given values are once, few, many or a class for expanded clones.

v_gene	j_gene	abundance	d_gene	CDR3nt	CDR3aa
TRBV15	TRBJ1-2	-	TRBD1	TGTGCCACCAGCATACTTCACAGGGGGCTGTTTGGCTACACCTTC	CATSILHRGLFGYTF
TRBV7-9	TRBJ2-6	few	-	TGTGCCAGCAGCCCCAGGGGAAATGGGGCCAACGTCCTGACTTTC	CASSPRGNGANVLTF
TRBV11-2	TRBJ1-1	-	-	TGTGCCAGCAGCTTAGACCCAGGGGAAGGAAACACTGAAGCTTTCTTT	CASSLDPGEGNTEAFF
TRBV3-1/TRBV3-2	TRBJ1-2	-	-	TGTGCCAGCAGCCAAAGGGCTGGGGAGAAGGGTAACTATGGCTACACCTTC	CASSQRAGEKGNYGYTF
TRBV6-1	TRBJ1-3	-	TRBD1	TGTGCCAGCAGTGAAGGGACAGGGGGCGCTGGAAACACCATATATTTT	CASSEGTGGAGNTIYF
TRBV5-1	TRBJ2-1	-	-	TGCGCCAGCAGCCGACTAGACACACTTAATGAGCAGTTCTTC	CASSRLDTLNEQFF
TRBV18	TRBJ2-7	-	TRBD2	TGTGCCAGCTCCAACGGGGAGGGCGCGGGATACGAGCAGTACTTC	CASSNGEGAGYEQYF
TRBV6-5	TRBJ2-3	few	-	TGTGCCAGCAGTTGGGGCCAGAGCACAGATACGCAGTATTTT	CASSWGQSTDTQYF
TRBV10-1	TRBJ1-3	-	-	TGCGCCAGCAGTGACCCTGGGCTAGGAAACACCATATATTTT	CASSDPGLGNTIYF
TRBV19	TRBJ2-3	-	TRBD2	TGTGCCAGTATCAGGACTAGCGGGGGGGTTAGCACAGATACGCAGTATTTT	CASIRTSGGVSTDTQYF